This T cell receptor beta chain was profiled in a study of blood T cell repertoires in COVID-19 (dated by TCRdb to 2018 to 2020). Turning to the overall study: Samples from collaborators originated in the United States, Italy and Spain and spanned both the acute and convalescent phases of COVID-19. The material from the prospective study consisted of cDNA or gDNA derived from T cells, B-cell-depleted T cells, or PBMCs. Deeply sampled blood TCRbeta repertoires from subjects exposed to, actively infected with, or recovered from COVID-19 were included in the dataset. The repertoires were released in a freely available public database meant as a resource for research on the immune response to SARS-CoV-2. The samples were drawn from two sources: the first 160 participants of the ongoing ImmuneRACE study, and 1,000 to 1,500 subjects contributed by 6 global collaborators. Nearly every sample came with metadata listing a de-identified subject ID, COVID-19 status, age in years and sex. Where HLA class I and class II types were available, the types were taken from metadata supplied by the sample provider, not from assay-based typing. On the study overall, not on this receptor specifically: How much clinical and demographic metadata was included differed by source and by participant, and the metadata was provided uncurated.

Each collaborating institution followed its own protocols to collect whole blood in K2EDTA tubes. For TCRbeta analysis, collaborator samples were shipped as frozen whole blood, as isolated PBMCs, or as DNA extracted from either sample type. On this clone itself: There is no known antigen for this receptor. There are no base qualities to consult, and no much larger clone falls within one base.

TCRbeta CDR3 regions were amplified from genomic DNA by means of the immunoSEQ Assay, a bias-controlled multiplex PCR. The authors' analysis ran thus. The number of nucleated cells in each sample was estimated by amplification of reference gene primers within the assay. To quantify the absolute abundance of each unique TCRbeta CDR3 rearrangement, sequence reads were collapsed and filtered. For each sample, productive Simpson clonality was calculated by taking the square root of Simpson's diversity index across productive rearrangements. TCRdb retrieved this table from immuneACCESS and kept in-frame rearrangements only. Not all clones are present; in checked studies, unresolved V genes account for under half, and no reason is known for the remainder. V and J calls and clone size come straight from that table; D and trimming were deduced from the DNA. The sample table contains about 140,000 clones; only one count was recorded for around 80% of them. The top ten clones comprise roughly 5.3% of the sample.

This receptor was identified in a woman aged 45-59 years with acute or convalescent COVID-19. Sequenced sample: peripheral blood.

This receptor carries the CDR3 CASSGRQGEQETQYF. The DNA sequence is given as TGTGCCAGCAGCGGGCGACAGGGGGAGCAAGAGACCCAGTACTTC. Recombination connected TRBV7-6 to TRBJ2-5, with 9 central nucleotides matching TRBD1. The germline V gene provides CDR1 SGHVS and CDR2 FNYEAQ. Trimmed from V: 5 bases; trimmed from J: 2 bases; junction bases lacking a gene match: 6. Including cysteine and phenylalanine, the CDR3 has 15 amino acids. The CDR3 DNA has 45 bases and is translated from base 1.